This entry concerns a single TCR beta chain. This table comes from immunoSEQ multiplex PCR, and its TCRdb copy is limited to in-frame clones, with some not included. In the table there are 100,000 to 120,000 clones, approximately 89% of which are singletons. Germline lookup yields CDR1 ENHRY and CDR2 SYGVKD. V dropped 4 bases and J dropped 8; count of bases not matched to a gene: 7. The CDR3 has 13 residues. The data were obtained in a study of T cell responses to AZD1222 COVID-19 vaccine. The chain couples TRBV10-3 to TRBJ1-2, with 7 nucleotides matching TRBD1. The TCR comes from an adult in good health. This specimen consisted of peripheral blood, obtained on day 0 of MenACWY control vaccination. In DNA form, the CDR3 reads TGTGCCATCAGTGTCACCGGGACAGAAGGCTACACCTTC. This translates into CAISVTGTEGYTF.